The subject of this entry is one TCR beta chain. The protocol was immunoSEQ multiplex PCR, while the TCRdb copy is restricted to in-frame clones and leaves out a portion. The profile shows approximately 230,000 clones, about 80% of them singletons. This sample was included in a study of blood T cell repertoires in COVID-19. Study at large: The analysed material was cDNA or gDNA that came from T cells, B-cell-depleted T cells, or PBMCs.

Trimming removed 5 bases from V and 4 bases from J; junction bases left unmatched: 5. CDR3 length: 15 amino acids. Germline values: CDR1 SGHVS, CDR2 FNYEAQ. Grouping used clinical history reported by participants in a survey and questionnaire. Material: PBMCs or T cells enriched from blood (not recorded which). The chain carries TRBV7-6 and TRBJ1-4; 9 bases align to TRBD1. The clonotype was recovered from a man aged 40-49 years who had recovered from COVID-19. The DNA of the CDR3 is TGTGCCAGCAGCCGACGGGACAGGGTTAATGAAAAACTGTTTTTT. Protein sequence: CASSRRDRVNEKLFF.